This TCR beta chain appears in the sequencing data of a study of blood T cell repertoires in COVID-19. Study details: Collection of acute and convalescent COVID-19 samples took place in the United States, Italy and Spain. PBMCs, B-cell-depleted T cells, or T cells provided the cDNA or gDNA that made up the material.

Germline trimming cut 10 bases from V and 8 bases from J; bases unmatched to any gene: 17. The germline V gene has CDR1 LNHDA and CDR2 SQIVND (reference sequence). The CDR3 is 17 residues long. How the authors handled the data: Amplification from reference gene primers served as the basis for estimated nucleated cell counts. Generated by immunoSEQ multiplex PCR, the TCRdb table keeps only in-frame clones and is missing some. V and J calls and clone size follow that table, whereas D and trimming were derived from the DNA. The sample includes around 42,000 clones, about 91% of them seen just once. Sequences were obtained from peripheral blood. The TCR was taken from a human donor in a cohort sampled during active COVID-19. This chain uses TRBV19 with TRBJ2-2; 12 positions agree with TRBD1. The CDR3 loop reads CATLYPGTGGWKGELFF. CDR3 DNA sequence: TGTGCCACTCTCTACCCCGGGACAGGGGGCTGGAAAGGGGAGCTGTTTTTT.